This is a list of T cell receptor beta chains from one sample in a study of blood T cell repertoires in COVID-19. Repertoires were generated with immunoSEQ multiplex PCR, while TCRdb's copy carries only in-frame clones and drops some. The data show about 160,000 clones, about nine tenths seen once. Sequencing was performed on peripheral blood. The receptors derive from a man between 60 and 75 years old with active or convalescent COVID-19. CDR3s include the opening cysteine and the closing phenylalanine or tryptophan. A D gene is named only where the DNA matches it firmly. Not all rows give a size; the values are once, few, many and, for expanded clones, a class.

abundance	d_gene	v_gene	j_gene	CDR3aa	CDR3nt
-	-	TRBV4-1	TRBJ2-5	CASSQPGIETQYF	TGCGCCAGCAGCCAACCAGGGATAGAGACCCAGTACTTC
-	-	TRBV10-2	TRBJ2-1	CASSDFLVRIRSYNEQFF	TGCGCCAGCAGTGATTTTCTAGTGCGGATCCGCTCCTACAATGAGCAGTTCTTC
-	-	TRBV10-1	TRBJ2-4	CASSDGGSGKNIQYF	TGCGCCAGCAGTGACGGGGGATCGGGCAAAAACATTCAGTACTTC
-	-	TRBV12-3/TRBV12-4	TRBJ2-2	CASSPSGELFF	TGTGCCAGCAGTCCGTCCGGGGAGCTGTTTTTT
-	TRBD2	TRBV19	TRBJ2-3	CASSMGLAGRTDTQYF	TGTGCCAGTAGTATGGGACTAGCGGGGCGCACAGATACGCAGTATTTT
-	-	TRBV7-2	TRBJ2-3	CASSPVAFPADTQYF	TGTGCCAGCAGCCCTGTCGCCTTCCCGGCAGATACGCAGTATTTT
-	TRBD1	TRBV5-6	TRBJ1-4	CASSNGQGVEKLFF	TGTGCCAGCAGCAATGGACAGGGGGTTGAAAAACTGTTTTTT
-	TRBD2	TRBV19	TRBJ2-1	CASSIVQTSGRNEQFF	TGTGCCAGTAGTATAGTACAGACTAGCGGGAGGAATGAGCAGTTCTTC
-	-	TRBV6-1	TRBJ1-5	CASSEDLWVAVYSNQPQHF	TGTGCCAGCAGTGAAGATCTGTGGGTCGCGGTCTATAGCAATCAGCCCCAGCATTTT
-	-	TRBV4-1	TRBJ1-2	CASSQVGQGLVGYTF	TGCGCCAGCAGCCAAGTCGGGCAGGGTTTAGTTGGCTACACCTTC
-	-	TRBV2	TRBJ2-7	CATKPQKTPTGEQYF	TGTGCCACCAAACCCCAAAAAACCCCTACGGGCGAGCAGTACTTC
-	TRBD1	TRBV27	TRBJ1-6	CASSSDTTGVFSSGSPLHF	TGTGCCAGCAGTTCCGACACAACAGGGGTCTTCTCGTCTGGTTCACCCCTCCACTTT
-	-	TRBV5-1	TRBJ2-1	CASALRRVDNEQFF	TGCGCCAGCGCCCTAAGGAGAGTTGACAATGAGCAGTTCTTC
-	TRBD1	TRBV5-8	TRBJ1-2	CASSLTGVSGYTF	TGTGCCAGCAGCTTGACAGGGGTGTCTGGCTACACCTTC
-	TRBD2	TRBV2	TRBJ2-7	CATRLAPTYEQYF	TGTGCCACCAGACTAGCGCCAACCTACGAGCAGTACTTC
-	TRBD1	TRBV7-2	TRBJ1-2	CASSPRQGNYGYTF	TGTGCCAGCAGCCCCCGACAGGGTAACTATGGCTACACCTTC
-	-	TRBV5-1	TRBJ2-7	CASSLGDKYEQYF	TGCGCCAGCAGCTTGGGGGACAAATACGAGCAGTACTTC
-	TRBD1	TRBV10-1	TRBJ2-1	CASSVDPGQSSYNEQFF	TGCGCCAGCAGTGTGGACCCGGGACAGAGCTCCTACAATGAGCAGTTCTTC
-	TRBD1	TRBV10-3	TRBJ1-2	CAISSGTGSGYTF	TGTGCCATCAGTTCCGGGACAGGGAGTGGCTACACCTTC
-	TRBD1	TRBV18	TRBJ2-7	CASSRDRVSYEQYF	TGTGCCAGCTCACGGGACAGGGTCTCCTACGAGCAGTACTTC
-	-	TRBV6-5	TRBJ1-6	CASSYSRQASNSPLHF	TGTGCCAGCAGTTACTCCCGTCAAGCGTCTAATTCACCCCTCCACTTT
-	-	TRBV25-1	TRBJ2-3	CASSVVSDTQYF	TGTGCCAGCAGTGTAGTATCAGATACGCAGTATTTT
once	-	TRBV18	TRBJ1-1	CASSWQAGGVEAFF	TGTGCCAGCTCATGGCAGGCCGGGGGGGTTGAAGCTTTCTTT
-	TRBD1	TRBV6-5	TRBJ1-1	CASSFDRAYTEAFF	TGTGCCAGCAGTTTCGACAGGGCGTACACTGAAGCTTTCTTT
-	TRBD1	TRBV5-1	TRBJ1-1	CASSLRLVAGGGTEAFF	TGCGCCAGCAGCTTGCGATTAGTAGCAGGGGGCGGCACTGAAGCTTTCTTT
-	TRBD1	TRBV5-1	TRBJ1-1	CASSVSGTGDTEAFF	TGCGCCAGCAGCGTATCCGGGACAGGGGACACTGAAGCTTTCTTT
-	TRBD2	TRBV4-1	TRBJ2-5	CASSHPIGLAGAQRETQYF	TGCGCCAGCAGCCACCCGATCGGACTAGCGGGGGCTCAGCGAGAGACCCAGTACTTC
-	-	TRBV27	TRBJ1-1	CASSLSMGRWAFF	TGTGCCAGCAGTCTTTCGATGGGGAGGTGGGCTTTCTTT
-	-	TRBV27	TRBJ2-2	CASSPPSNTGELFF	TGTGCCAGCAGTCCCCCGTCCAACACCGGGGAGCTGTTTTTT
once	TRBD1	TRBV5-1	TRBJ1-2	CASGTGDYGYTF	TGCGCCAGCGGGACAGGGGATTATGGCTACACCTTC
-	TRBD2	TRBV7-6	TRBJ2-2	CASSRTSSGGSTGELFF	TGTGCCAGCAGCCGAACCTCTAGCGGGGGAAGTACCGGGGAGCTGTTTTTT
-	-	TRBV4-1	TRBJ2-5	CASSGPGGLTQYF	TGCGCCAGCAGCGGCCCCGGGGGTTTGACCCAGTACTTC
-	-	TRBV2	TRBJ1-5	CASREGTRLWNQPQHF	TGTGCCAGCAGGGAAGGGACAAGGTTATGGAATCAGCCCCAGCATTTT
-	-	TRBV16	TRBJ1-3	CASSQSRGGGNTIYF	TGTGCCAGCAGCCAATCCAGGGGCGGCGGAAACACCATATATTTT
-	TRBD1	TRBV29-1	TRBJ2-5	CSVIPTGALQETQYF	TGCAGCGTTATTCCGACAGGGGCCCTCCAAGAGACCCAGTACTTC
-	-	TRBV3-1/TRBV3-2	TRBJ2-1	CASSQVSRTGVASYNEQFF	TGTGCCAGCAGCCAAGTTTCTAGAACCGGGGTGGCCTCCTACAATGAGCAGTTCTTC
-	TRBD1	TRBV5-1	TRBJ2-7	CASSLQGQGLTEQYF	TGCGCCAGCAGCCTTCAGGGACAGGGTCTCACAGAGCAGTACTTC
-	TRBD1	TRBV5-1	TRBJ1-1	CASSWSTLTGGGTEAFF	TGCGCCAGCAGCTGGAGTACCCTGACAGGGGGCGGCACTGAAGCTTTCTTT
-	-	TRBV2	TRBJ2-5	CASSKPYPGGETQYF	TGTGCCAGCAGTAAACCCTATCCTGGAGGGGAGACCCAGTACTTC
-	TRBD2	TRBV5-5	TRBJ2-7	CASSLAGGVFYEQYF	TGTGCCAGCAGTTTAGCCGGGGGGGTTTTTTATGAGCAGTACTTC
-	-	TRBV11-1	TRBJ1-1	CASSFGLLNTEAFF	TGTGCCAGCAGCTTTGGACTGCTGAACACTGAAGCTTTCTTT
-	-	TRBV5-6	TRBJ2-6	CASSASSGANVLTF	TGTGCCAGCAGCGCGTCCTCTGGGGCCAACGTCCTGACTTTC
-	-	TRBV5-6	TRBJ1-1	CASSLAGEAFF	TGTGCCAGCAGCTTGGCCGGTGAAGCTTTCTTT
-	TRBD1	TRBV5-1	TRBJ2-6	CASSKFLPGQGRSGANVLTF	TGCGCCAGCAGCAAATTCCTGCCGGGACAGGGGAGATCTGGGGCCAACGTCCTGACTTTC
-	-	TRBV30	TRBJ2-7	CAWNLPTVPSYEQYF	TGTGCCTGGAATCTCCCGACAGTCCCCTCCTACGAGCAGTACTTC
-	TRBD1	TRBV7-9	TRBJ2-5	CASSPTGVRETQYF	TGTGCCAGCAGTCCTACAGGGGTAAGAGAGACCCAGTACTTC
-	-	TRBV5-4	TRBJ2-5	CASSLVGGETQYF	TGTGCCAGCAGCTTGGTTGGCGGGGAGACCCAGTACTTC
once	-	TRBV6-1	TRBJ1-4	CASSEAVGSTNEKLFF	TGTGCCAGCAGTGAAGCTGTCGGGTCAACTAATGAAAAACTGTTTTTT
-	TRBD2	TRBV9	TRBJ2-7	CASSVESGASYEQYF	TGTGCCAGCAGCGTAGAAAGCGGGGCCTCCTACGAGCAGTACTTC
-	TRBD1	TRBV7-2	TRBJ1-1	CASSRDRSNTEAFF	TGTGCCAGCAGCCGGGACAGGTCGAACACTGAAGCTTTCTTT
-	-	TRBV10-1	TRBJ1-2	CASSDNFNYGYTF	TGCGCCAGCAGTGATAACTTTAACTATGGCTACACCTTC